The sequence of this T cell receptor beta chain was determined in a study of blood T cell repertoires in COVID-19. Study as a whole: Donors in the United States, Italy and Spain gave samples during acute or convalescent COVID-19.

Seattle patient enrollment occurred during active infection, with longitudinal follow-up thereafter. The CDR3 has 18 amino acids. V lost 7 bases and J lost 4; bases outside the gene matches: 16. Germline V gene sequence: CDR1 MNHGY, CDR2 SVAAGI. Profiled with immunoSEQ multiplex PCR; TCRdb holds only in-frame clones, not every one. The sample contains hundreds of thousands of clones, roughly four fifths of which appear only once. The TCR originated in a woman aged 80 or over with COVID-19, enrolled during active disease. J is TRBJ2-2 and V is TRBV6-9; TRBD1 aligns across 9 bases. The sample was peripheral blood. In DNA form, the CDR3 reads TGTGCCAGCACCCGAACCCGCGGGGACAGGGCGGGCACCGGGGAGCTGTTTTTT. Amino acid sequence: CASTRTRGDRAGTGELFF.